These T cell receptor beta chains were read from a single sample in a study of CD8 T cells in ankylosing spondylitis. TCRdb processed the 5' RACE reads anew with MiXCR; each CDR3 protein has one entry. Of hundreds of thousands of distinct CDR3 sequences listed, roughly 20% are singletons. The sequenced sample was blood, either unsorted or a sorted T cell fraction (not recorded which). The origin of the receptors is a male donor with ankylosing spondylitis or in good health (not recorded which). Both conserved end residues are part of each CDR3. The order of the fields is V gene, D gene, J gene, clone size, CDR3 protein, CDR3 DNA. A D gene is named only where the DNA matches it firmly. The size field is filled for only some rows; it gives once, few, many or a size class.

v_gene: TRBV5-1; d_gene: .; j_gene: TRBJ1-1; abundance: many; CDR3aa: CASSLAVGYGSEAFF; CDR3nt: TGCGCCAGCAGCTTGGCCGTCGGTTACGGATCAGAAGCTTTCTTT
v_gene: TRBV24-1; d_gene: .; j_gene: TRBJ1-5; abundance: .; CDR3aa: CATSAGHGNQPQHF; CDR3nt: TGTGCCACCAGTGCGGGGCATGGCAATCAGCCCCAGCATTTT
v_gene: TRBV20-1; d_gene: .; j_gene: TRBJ1-1; abundance: .; CDR3aa: CSGAENTEAFF; CDR3nt: TGCAGTGGAGCTGAGAACACTGAAGCTTTCTTT
v_gene: TRBV28; d_gene: .; j_gene: TRBJ1-1; abundance: few; CDR3aa: CASSLGDGYTEAFF; CDR3nt: TGTGCCAGCAGTTTAGGGGACGGGTACACTGAAGCTTTCTTT
v_gene: TRBV6-1; d_gene: TRBD2; j_gene: TRBJ2-5; abundance: .; CDR3aa: CASSPSGSPRETQYF; CDR3nt: TGTGCCAGCAGTCCTAGCGGGAGCCCCCGGGAGACCCAGTACTTC
v_gene: TRBV20-1; d_gene: .; j_gene: TRBJ2-3; abundance: .; CDR3aa: CSARVFPGQNTDTQYF; CDR3nt: TGCAGTGCTAGGGTATTTCCTGGACAGAACACAGATACGCAGTATTTT
v_gene: TRBV5-1; d_gene: .; j_gene: TRBJ2-2; abundance: .; CDR3aa: CASSLLNPGLTGELFF; CDR3nt: TGCGCCAGCAGCTTGTTAAACCCTGGCCTCACCGGGGAGCTGTTTTTT
v_gene: TRBV20-1; d_gene: .; j_gene: TRBJ2-2; abundance: .; CDR3aa: CSARDLERTGELFF; CDR3nt: TGCAGTGCGCGGGATCTCGAACGCACCGGGGAGCTGTTTTTT
v_gene: TRBV7-9; d_gene: .; j_gene: TRBJ2-1; abundance: .; CDR3aa: CASSLGAGGGNEQFF; CDR3nt: TGTGCCAGCAGCTTAGGCGCTGGTGGCGGCAATGAGCAGTTCTTC
v_gene: TRBV28; d_gene: .; j_gene: TRBJ1-3; abundance: .; CDR3aa: CASSLSGNGNTIYF; CDR3nt: TGTGCCAGCAGTTTATCGGGAAACGGAAACACCATATATTTT
v_gene: TRBV30; d_gene: .; j_gene: TRBJ2-1; abundance: many; CDR3aa: CAWSGDLASYNEQFF; CDR3nt: TGTGCCTGGAGTGGCGACCTAGCCTCCTACAATGAGCAGTTCTTC
v_gene: TRBV4-2; d_gene: TRBD1; j_gene: TRBJ2-2; abundance: .; CDR3aa: CASSQGTGAISNTGELFF; CDR3nt: TGTGCCAGCAGCCAAGGGACAGGGGCGATTTCAAACACCGGGGAGCTGTTTTTT
v_gene: TRBV20-1; d_gene: .; j_gene: TRBJ2-2; abundance: .; CDR3aa: CSARGGAGELFF; CDR3nt: TGCAGTGCTAGAGGGGGGGCCGGGGAGCTGTTTTTT
v_gene: TRBV6-1; d_gene: TRBD2; j_gene: TRBJ2-1; abundance: .; CDR3aa: CASGGGSSYNEQFF; CDR3nt: TGTGCCAGCGGCGGCGGGAGTTCTTACAATGAGCAGTTCTTC
v_gene: TRBV5-1; d_gene: TRBD1; j_gene: TRBJ2-1; abundance: few; CDR3aa: CASSLSGTGEGNEQFF; CDR3nt: TGCGCCAGCAGCCTGTCCGGGACAGGGGAGGGCAATGAGCAGTTCTTC
v_gene: TRBV5-5; d_gene: .; j_gene: TRBJ2-3; abundance: .; CDR3aa: CASSLVAGAGSDTQYF; CDR3nt: TGTGCCAGCAGCTTGGTCGCGGGGGCCGGCTCAGATACGCAGTATTTT
v_gene: TRBV24-1; d_gene: TRBD1; j_gene: TRBJ1-5; abundance: few; CDR3aa: CATSEGTDGGYQPQHF; CDR3nt: TGTGCCACCAGTGAGGGGACAGACGGTGGGTATCAGCCCCAGCATTTT
v_gene: TRBV5-1; d_gene: .; j_gene: TRBJ1-1; abundance: .; CDR3aa: CASSLVGQNTEAFF; CDR3nt: TGCGCCAGCAGCTTGGTCGGACAGAACACTGAAGCTTTCTTT
v_gene: TRBV7-2; d_gene: .; j_gene: TRBJ2-5; abundance: few; CDR3aa: CASSLSWLETQYF; CDR3nt: TGTGCCAGCAGCTTATCCTGGTTGGAGACCCAGTACTTC
v_gene: TRBV20-1; d_gene: TRBD2; j_gene: TRBJ2-1; abundance: .; CDR3aa: CSAKRAGVAYNEQFF; CDR3nt: TGCAGTGCTAAGAGAGCGGGGGTCGCCTACAATGAGCAGTTCTTC
v_gene: TRBV12-3/TRBV12-4; d_gene: .; j_gene: TRBJ1-3; abundance: .; CDR3aa: CASSPRTAAIRGNTIYF; CDR3nt: TGTGCCAGCAGCCCAAGGACAGCAGCGATCAGGGGAAACACCATATATTTT
v_gene: TRBV6-1; d_gene: TRBD1; j_gene: TRBJ1-1; abundance: .; CDR3aa: CASRIKQGSGAEAFF; CDR3nt: TGTGCCAGCAGGATTAAACAGGGGTCAGGGGCTGAAGCTTTCTTT
v_gene: TRBV12-3/TRBV12-4; d_gene: .; j_gene: TRBJ1-3; abundance: many; CDR3aa: CASSLSLGNTIYF; CDR3nt: TGTGCCAGCAGTTTGTCTCTTGGAAACACCATATATTTT
v_gene: TRBV29-1; d_gene: TRBD2; j_gene: TRBJ2-5; abundance: few; CDR3aa: CSVDAGGPETQYF; CDR3nt: TGCAGCGTTGATGCGGGAGGGCCAGAGACCCAGTACTTC
v_gene: TRBV7-8; d_gene: .; j_gene: TRBJ2-3; abundance: .; CDR3aa: CASSSSVASTDTQYF; CDR3nt: TGTGCCAGCAGCTCCAGCGTAGCCTCCACAGATACGCAGTATTTT
v_gene: TRBV10-3; d_gene: .; j_gene: TRBJ1-1; abundance: .; CDR3aa: CAIRQNTEAFF; CDR3nt: TGTGCCATCAGACAAAACACTGAAGCTTTCTTT
v_gene: TRBV29-1; d_gene: TRBD1; j_gene: TRBJ2-1; abundance: .; CDR3aa: CSVEGTGVNEQFF; CDR3nt: TGCAGCGTTGAAGGGACAGGGGTAAATGAGCAGTTCTTC
v_gene: TRBV27; d_gene: .; j_gene: TRBJ1-6; abundance: .; CDR3aa: CASRQQNSPLHF; CDR3nt: TGTGCCAGCAGGCAACAGAACTCACCCCTCCACTTT
v_gene: TRBV29-1; d_gene: TRBD1; j_gene: TRBJ2-3; abundance: few; CDR3aa: CSVEDGTGGAYTQYF; CDR3nt: TGCAGCGTTGAAGACGGGACAGGGGGCGCATATACGCAGTATTTT
v_gene: TRBV5-1; d_gene: TRBD2; j_gene: TRBJ2-3; abundance: few; CDR3aa: CASSLWGGPTDTQYF; CDR3nt: TGCGCCAGCAGCTTGTGGGGGGGTCCCACAGATACGCAGTATTTT
v_gene: TRBV11-2; d_gene: TRBD2; j_gene: TRBJ2-1; abundance: few; CDR3aa: CASRQTSLTYNEQFF; CDR3nt: TGTGCCAGCAGACAGACTAGCCTAACCTACAATGAGCAGTTCTTC
v_gene: TRBV19; d_gene: TRBD2; j_gene: TRBJ2-5; abundance: few; CDR3aa: CASSLGLKETQYF; CDR3nt: TGTGCCAGTAGCCTGGGACTAAAAGAGACCCAGTACTTC
v_gene: TRBV11-1; d_gene: TRBD1; j_gene: TRBJ2-1; abundance: .; CDR3aa: CASSAGGTGFNEQFF; CDR3nt: TGTGCCAGCAGCGCCGGTGGGACAGGGTTCAATGAGCAGTTCTTC
v_gene: TRBV20-1; d_gene: TRBD2; j_gene: TRBJ2-5; abundance: .; CDR3aa: CSAEESGRVGETQYF; CDR3nt: TGCAGTGCAGAAGAAAGCGGGAGGGTGGGCGAGACCCAGTACTTC
v_gene: TRBV5-1; d_gene: .; j_gene: TRBJ2-2; abundance: .; CDR3aa: CASSLSGPGNTGELFF; CDR3nt: TGCGCCAGCAGCTTGAGCGGACCCGGAAACACCGGGGAGCTGTTTTTT
v_gene: TRBV2; d_gene: .; j_gene: TRBJ2-5; abundance: .; CDR3aa: CASRPGTLEETQYF; CDR3nt: TGTGCCAGCAGACCCGGGACGTTGGAAGAGACCCAGTACTTC
v_gene: TRBV12-3/TRBV12-4; d_gene: .; j_gene: TRBJ1-3; abundance: .; CDR3aa: CASRPGPLNTIYF; CDR3nt: TGTGCCAGCAGACCGGGACCGCTAAACACCATATATTTT
v_gene: TRBV29-1; d_gene: .; j_gene: TRBJ1-1; abundance: few; CDR3aa: CSVGLNTEAFF; CDR3nt: TGCAGCGTTGGTCTGAACACTGAAGCTTTCTTT
v_gene: TRBV7-9; d_gene: .; j_gene: TRBJ1-1; abundance: .; CDR3aa: CASSPGNGESTEAFF; CDR3nt: TGTGCCAGCAGCCCAGGTAATGGGGAGAGTACTGAAGCTTTCTTT
v_gene: TRBV13; d_gene: TRBD1; j_gene: TRBJ2-1; abundance: .; CDR3aa: CASSTSGGEGATYNEQFF; CDR3nt: TGTGCCAGCAGCACCTCCGGTGGTGAGGGGGCCACCTACAATGAGCAGTTCTTC
v_gene: TRBV24-1; d_gene: .; j_gene: TRBJ2-6; abundance: .; CDR3aa: CATSGPGRNSGANVLTF; CDR3nt: TGTGCCACCAGTGGCCCAGGACGGAACTCTGGGGCCAACGTCCTGACTTTC
v_gene: TRBV5-1; d_gene: .; j_gene: TRBJ2-3; abundance: .; CDR3aa: CASSLADRDTQYF; CDR3nt: TGCGCCAGCAGCTTGGCCGATCGAGATACGCAGTATTTT